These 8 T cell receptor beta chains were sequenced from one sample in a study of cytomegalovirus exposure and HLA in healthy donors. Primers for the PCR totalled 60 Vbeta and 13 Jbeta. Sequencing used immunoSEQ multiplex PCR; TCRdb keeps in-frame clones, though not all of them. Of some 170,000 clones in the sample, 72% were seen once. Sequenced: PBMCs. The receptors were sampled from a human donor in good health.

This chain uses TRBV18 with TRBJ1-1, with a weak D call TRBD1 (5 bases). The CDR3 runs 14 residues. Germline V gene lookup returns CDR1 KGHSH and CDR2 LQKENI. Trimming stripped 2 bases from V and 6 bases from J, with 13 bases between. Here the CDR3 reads CASSPIRGSPEAFF. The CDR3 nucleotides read TGTGCCAGCTCACCAATTCGGGGGTCCCCTGAAGCTTTCTTT.

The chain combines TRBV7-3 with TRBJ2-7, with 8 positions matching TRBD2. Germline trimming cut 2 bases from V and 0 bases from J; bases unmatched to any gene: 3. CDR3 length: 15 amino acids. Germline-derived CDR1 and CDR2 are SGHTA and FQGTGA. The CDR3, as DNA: TGTGCCAGCAGCTTAGGCGGGGGGTCCTCCTACGAGCAGTACTTC. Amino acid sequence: CASSLGGGSSYEQYF.

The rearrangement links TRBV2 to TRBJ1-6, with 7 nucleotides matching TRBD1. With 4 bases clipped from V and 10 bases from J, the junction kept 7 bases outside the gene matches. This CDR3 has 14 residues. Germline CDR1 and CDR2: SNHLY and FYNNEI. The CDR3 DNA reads TGTGCCAGCAGTGCCGACAGGGCGGGCTCACCCCTCCACTTT. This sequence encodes CASSADRAGSPLHF.

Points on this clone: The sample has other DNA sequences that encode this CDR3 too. The CDR3, as DNA: TGTGCCAGCAGTGTTAACAGGAACACTGAAGCTTTCTTT. Translating gives CASSVNRNTEAFF. This chain joins TRBV6-1 and TRBJ1-1; D ambiguous. The CDR3 length is 13 residues. Germline V lookup: CDR1 MNHNS, CDR2 SASEGT. The V gene lost 4 bases and the J gene lost 1 base, with 7 bases spanning the gap.

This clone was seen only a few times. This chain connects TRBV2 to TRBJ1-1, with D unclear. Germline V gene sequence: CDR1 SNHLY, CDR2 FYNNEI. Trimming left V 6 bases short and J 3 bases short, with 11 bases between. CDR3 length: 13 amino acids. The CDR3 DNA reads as TGTGCCAGCAGCGACACACCTTACACTGAAGCTTTCTTT. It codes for CASSDTPYTEAFF.

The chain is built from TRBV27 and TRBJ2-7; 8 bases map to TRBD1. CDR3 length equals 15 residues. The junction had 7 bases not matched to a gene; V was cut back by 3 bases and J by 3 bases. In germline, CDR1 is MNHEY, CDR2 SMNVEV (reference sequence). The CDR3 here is CASSLTGEGDYEQYF. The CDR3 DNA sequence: TGTGCCAGCAGTTTGACAGGGGAAGGCGACTACGAGCAGTACTTC.

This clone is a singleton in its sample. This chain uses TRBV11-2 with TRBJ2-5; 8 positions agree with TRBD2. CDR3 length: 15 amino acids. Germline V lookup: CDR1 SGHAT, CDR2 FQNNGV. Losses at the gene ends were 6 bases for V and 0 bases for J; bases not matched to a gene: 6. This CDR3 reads CASRDSGAYQETQYF. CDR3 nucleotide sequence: TGTGCCAGCAGGGATAGCGGGGCGTACCAAGAGACCCAGTACTTC.

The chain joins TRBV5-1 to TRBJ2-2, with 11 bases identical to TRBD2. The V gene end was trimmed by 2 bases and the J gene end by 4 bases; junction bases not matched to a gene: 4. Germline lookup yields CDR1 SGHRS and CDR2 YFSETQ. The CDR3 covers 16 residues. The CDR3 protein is CASSFSGGVGTGELFF. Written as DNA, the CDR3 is TGCGCCAGCAGCTTTAGCGGGGGGGTCGGCACCGGGGAGCTGTTTTTT.